Shown below are 12 T cell receptor beta chains from a single sample sequenced in a study of cytomegalovirus exposure and HLA in healthy donors. The PCR had 60 Vbeta and 13 Jbeta primers. Profiled with immunoSEQ multiplex PCR; TCRdb holds only in-frame clones, not every one. The sample holds about 150,000 clones, approximately 65% seen once. Sequenced input: PBMCs. The receptors come from a woman in her sixties in good health and CMV-seronegative.

The chain carries TRBV6-6 and TRBJ2-3, with a tentative D call TRBD2 (5 bases). Germline CDR1 and CDR2: MNHNY and SVGAGI (reference sequence). Between the trimmed V and J ends, which lost 7 bases and 2 bases, there was a span of 10 bases. The length of the CDR3 is 13 residues. CDR3 residues: CASMEAATDTQYF. The CDR3 DNA sequence: TGTGCCAGCATGGAGGCTGCCACAGATACGCAGTATTTT.

A remark on this clone: The sample holds other DNA sequences that translate to the same CDR3. This chain links TRBV27 with TRBJ2-3; D possibly corresponds to TRBD2 (7 bases). V dropped 3 bases and J dropped 2 bases, with 12 bases sitting between them. There are 15 residues in the CDR3. Germline CDR1 is MNHEY and CDR2 is SMNVEV (reference sequence). The CDR3 loop is CASSFRGGPTDTQYF. CDR3 coding DNA: TGTGCCAGCAGTTTTAGGGGGGGACCCACAGATACGCAGTATTTT.

Only a few counts were recorded for this clone. The chain carries TRBV5-1 and TRBJ2-3; D unclear. Germline CDR1 is SGHRS and CDR2 is YFSETQ. The CDR3 has 13 residues. V dropped 4 bases and J dropped 0 bases, with 6 bases sitting between them. Written as DNA, the CDR3 is TGCGCCAGCAGCCCCCTTAGCACAGATACGCAGTATTTT. Translated: CASSPLSTDTQYF.

About this clone itself: Other DNA sequences of this sample code for an identical CDR3. This sequence joins TRBV13 and TRBJ1-3; D gene uncertain. The CDR3 extends over 14 amino acids. V lost 5 bases and J 0 bases, leaving 8 bases between the germline ends. CDR1 and CDR2 from the germline V gene are PRHDT and FYEKMQ (reference sequence). The CDR3, as DNA: TGTGCCAGCAGCCTCAGGAACTCTGGAAACACCATATATTTT. Translation: CASSLRNSGNTIYF.

The V call is TRBV21-1, the J call TRBJ2-3; TRBD2, the D gene given by the table, was not confirmed from the DNA. TRBV21-1 is marked as a pseudogene. CDR3 length: 14 residues. CDR3 nucleotides: TGTGCCAGCGAGCAGAGCGGGAGCTTGGATACGCAGTATTTT. Its protein product is CASEQSGSLDTQYF.

The chain combines TRBV6-6 with TRBJ2-5; D uncertain. V was clipped by 6 bases and J by 5 bases, with 22 bases between them. This CDR3 has 16 residues. Germline-derived CDR1 and CDR2 are MNHNY and SVGAGI (reference sequence). CDR3 protein: CASSTNRPEVWETQYF. For the CDR3, the DNA is TGTGCCAGCAGCACTAATCGGCCCGAAGTGTGGGAGACCCAGTACTTC.

The rearrangement uses TRBV5-1 and TRBJ2-3, with 9 bases fitting TRBD1. V was pared by 10 bases and J by 5 bases, with 14 bases of the junction left unmatched. CDR1 SGHRS and CDR2 YFSETQ come from the germline V gene. This CDR3 is 15 amino acids long. CDR3 nucleotides: TGCGCCGGGTCGCCGGGACAGGGCATTGGAGATACGCAGTATTTT. Protein: CAGSPGQGIGDTQYF.

The chain uses TRBV12-5 and TRBJ1-5, with 7 positions matching TRBD1. The ends lost 2 bases at V and 0 bases at J; junction bases unmatched: 10. Germline V gives CDR1 LGHNT, CDR2 FRNRAP. The CDR3 loop spans 18 amino acids. The CDR3 here is CASGLLLGDRNSNQPQHF. The CDR3 DNA follows: TGTGCTAGTGGTTTGTTGTTAGGGGACAGAAATAGCAATCAGCCCCAGCATTTT.

The chain links TRBV5-1 to TRBJ1-2, with D possibly being TRBD1 (6 bases). The ends were cut back, 4 bases at V and 4 bases at J, with 14 bases in the middle. Germline V gives CDR1 SGHRS, CDR2 YFSETQ. The CDR3 loop spans 14 amino acids. The CDR3 is CASSNLTGRYGYTF. The CDR3 nucleotides are TGCGCCAGCAGCAACCTGACAGGCCGCTATGGCTACACCTTC.

The chain recombines TRBV7-9 with TRBJ2-7; TRBD1 is a possible D gene (5 bases). This CDR3 has 13 amino acids. In germline, CDR1 is SEHNR, CDR2 FQNEAQ (reference sequence). Trimming took off 1 base at V and 9 bases at J, with 13 bases between the two ends. The CDR3 region is CASSLGRRVGQYF. The CDR3 DNA is TGTGCCAGCAGCTTAGGTCGCAGGGTAGGGCAGTACTTC.

V gene TRBV19 combines with J gene TRBJ2-7, with TRBD2 matching over 11 bases. The CDR3 is 15 residues long. V dropped 3 bases and J dropped 5; count of bases not matched to a gene: 6. Germline V gene data show CDR1 as LNHDA and CDR2 as SQIVND (reference sequence). The DNA for the CDR3 is TGTGCCAGTAGTATCTTGACTAGCGGGACCGACGAGCAGTACTTC. It is translated as CASSILTSGTDEQYF.

The rearrangement joins TRBV7-2 to TRBJ2-7; maybe TRBD2 (6 bases). CDR1 is SGHTA and CDR2 is FQGNSA in the germline V gene. The CDR3 spans 15 residues. V was pared by 5 bases and J by 7 bases, with 21 bases between. The CDR3 protein is CASSRRAVDGGEQYF. The CDR3 region has the DNA TGTGCCAGCAGCCGACGCGCCGTGGATGGGGGGGAGCAGTACTTC.